The 26 T cell receptor beta chains in this list originate from one sample, sequenced in a study of blood T cell repertoires in COVID-19. Libraries were prepared by immunoSEQ multiplex PCR; TCRdb keeps only in-frame clonotypes and omits some of them. Among 15,000 to 17,000 clones listed, roughly 86% were seen once. Sequencing input: peripheral blood. The receptor source for this set is a man aged 60 to 69 with acute or convalescent COVID-19.

The gene calls are TRBV28 and TRBJ1-6, with TRBD1 matching 9 bases. The V and J ends lost 10 bases and 3 bases, in that order; junction bases with no gene match: 16. The CDR3 length is 18 residues. CDR1 and CDR2 (germline): MDHEN, SYDVKM. This CDR3 reads CATLSVGQGLYYNSPLHF. The CDR3 region has the DNA TGTGCCACACTCTCGGTAGGACAGGGGTTGTACTATAATTCACCCCTCCACTTT.

This clone was observed a handful of times. The chain combines TRBV7-8 with TRBJ2-2; the D is unclear. The V end was cut by 7 bases, the J end by 6 bases, with 9 bases between. CDR1 and CDR2 from the germline V gene are SGHVS and FQNEAQ. The CDR3 has 12 residues. CDR3 region: CASTLRAGELFF. CDR3 nucleotides: TGTGCCAGCACCCTCCGGGCCGGGGAGCTGTTTTTT.

The rearrangement uses TRBV28 and TRBJ2-4; D call uncertain. The CDR3 runs to 12 residues. Looked up from germline, CDR1 is MDHEN and CDR2 is SYDVKM. Deletions cut 6 bases from V and 5 bases from J, with 8 bases between. The chain's CDR3 is CASRNQENIQYF. CDR3 DNA: TGTGCCAGCAGAAACCAGGAAAACATTCAGTACTTC.

This chain connects TRBV28 to TRBJ1-5; tentative D call: TRBD1 (6 bases). Germline CDR1 and CDR2: MDHEN and SYDVKM. The CDR3 consists of 14 residues. V was shortened by 0 bases and J by 6 bases, with 9 bases between the two germline ends. The CDR3 sequence is CASSLWGAGQPQHF. CDR3 DNA sequence: TGTGCCAGCAGTTTATGGGGGGCAGGTCAGCCCCAGCATTTT.

The rearrangement uses TRBV5-1 and TRBJ2-3; 11 positions agree with TRBD2. This CDR3 has 16 amino acids. CDR1 is SGHRS, CDR2 YFSETQ, per germline. V was pared by 4 bases and J by 5 bases, with 9 bases of the junction left unmatched. CDR3 nucleotide sequence: TGCGCCAGCAGCCTCCCCGGTACTAGCGGGGGAGATACGCAGTATTTT. Translating gives CASSLPGTSGGDTQYF.

The chain combines TRBV11-2 with TRBJ2-5; 11 bases agree with TRBD2. CDR1 and CDR2 from the germline V gene are SGHAT and FQNNGV. This CDR3 has 15 residues. With 8 bases clipped from V and 3 bases from J, the junction kept 8 bases outside the gene matches. This CDR3 is CASLGSGGAEETQYF. DNA of the CDR3: TGTGCCAGCTTGGGTAGCGGGGGGGCCGAAGAGACCCAGTACTTC.

V is TRBV5-1 and J is TRBJ2-5; a weak D match, TRBD2 (6 bases). CDR3 size: 14 residues. CDR1 SGHRS and CDR2 YFSETQ come from the germline V gene. Trimming shortened V by 4 bases and J by 2 bases, and 12 bases separated the two germline ends. The CDR3, as DNA: TGCGCCAGCAGCCCGGTGGGGGGACAAGAGACCCAGTACTTC. Its translation is CASSPVGGQETQYF.

CDR3 nucleotide sequence: TGTGCCAGCAGTCGACAGACAGGGGTCTACGAGCAGTACTTC. This encodes CASSRQTGVYEQYF. J is TRBJ2-7 and V is TRBV6-5, with 8 bases fitting TRBD1. Germline loops: CDR1 MNHEY, CDR2 SVGAGI. CDR3 size: 14 residues. Trimming took 5 bases from V and 3 from J; bases not matched to a gene: 6.

This chain uses TRBV28 with TRBJ2-7; weak D call: TRBD2 (6 bases). Germline V gene lookup returns CDR1 MDHEN and CDR2 SYDVKM. This CDR3 contains 11 residues. Trimming removed 4 bases from V and 9 bases from J, with 10 bases in between. The CDR3 coding sequence is TGTGCCAGCAGTTGCCGGGAGACGCAGTACTTC. It translates to CASSCRETQYF. Full variable domain (rest looked up from reference TRBV28 and TRBJ2-7): DVKVTQSSRYLVKRTGEKVFLECVQDMDHENMFWYRQDPGLGLRLIYFSYDVKMKEKGDIPEGYSVSREKKERFSLILESASTNQTSMYLCASSCRETQYFGPGTRLTVT.

V and J are TRBV5-4 and TRBJ1-1; no clear D. The CDR3 sequence is 16 residues long. Germline V lookup: CDR1 SGHNT, CDR2 YYREEE (reference sequence). V was pared by 0 bases and J by 5 bases, with 17 bases between. CDR3 loop: CASSLGLPGPGTEAFF. DNA of the CDR3: TGTGCCAGCAGCTTGGGGCTACCGGGCCCGGGGACTGAAGCTTTCTTT.

J is TRBJ1-2 and V is TRBV5-4; 8 bases match TRBD1. Germline CDR1 is SGHNT and CDR2 is YYREEE (reference sequence). Trimming removed 4 bases from V and 5 bases from J; junction bases left unmatched: 7. The CDR3 spans 14 residues. This CDR3 reads CASSTGQGEYGYTF. The CDR3 bases are TGTGCCAGCAGCACCGGACAGGGAGAGTATGGCTACACCTTC.

This clone was observed a single time. This chain connects TRBV7-8 to TRBJ1-4; tentatively, D is TRBD1 (6 bases). The germline V and J ends were trimmed by 1 base and 4 bases, with 13 bases remaining between them. The germline V gene encodes CDR1 SGHVS and CDR2 FQNEAQ. The CDR3 spans 16 residues. CDR3 bases: TGTGCCAGCAGCTTAGGACAGGCCGCGCTTAATGAAAAACTGTTTTTT. It specifies CASSLGQAALNEKLFF.

The chain joins TRBV4-2 to TRBJ2-6, with 12 bases identical to TRBD1. In germline, CDR1 is LGHNA, CDR2 YNFKEQ. With 3 bases clipped from V and 1 base from J, the junction kept 1 base outside the gene matches. The CDR3 sequence is 17 residues long. The CDR3 DNA sequence: TGTGCCAGCAGCCAGGGACAGGGGGCTTCTGGGGCCAACGTCCTGACTTTC. It is translated as CASSQGQGASGANVLTF.

The V call is TRBV5-4, the J call TRBJ2-3; tentatively, D is TRBD1 (5 bases). This CDR3 spans 14 amino acids. Germline loops: CDR1 SGHNT, CDR2 YYREEE (reference sequence). Between the trimmed V and J ends, which lost 4 bases and 5 bases, there was a span of 14 bases. CDR3 amino acids: CASSQGFREDTQYF. The DNA for the CDR3 is TGTGCCAGCAGCCAGGGCTTTAGGGAAGATACGCAGTATTTT.

The chain has TRBV7-2 and TRBJ2-6, with D possibly matching TRBD2 (5 bases). Trimming removed 1 base from V and 3 bases from J, with 7 bases in between. The CDR3 is 15 amino acids. Germline CDR1 is SGHTA and CDR2 is FQGNSA. CDR3 residues: CASSLGGSGANVLTF. The CDR3 DNA follows: TGTGCCAGCAGCTTAGGAGGGAGTGGGGCCAACGTCCTGACTTTC. The full variable domain, its missing parts supplied by reference TRBV7-2 and TRBJ2-6, is GAGVSQSPSNKVTEKGKDVELRCDPISGHTALYWYRQSLGQGLEFLIYFQGNSAPDKSGLPSDRFSAERTGGSVSTLTIQRTQQEDSAVYLCASSLGGSGANVLTFGAGSRLTVL.

The rearrangement uses TRBV30 and TRBJ2-5; 10 bases agree with TRBD2. Germline lookup yields CDR1 GTSNPN and CDR2 SVGIG (reference sequence). The CDR3 covers 15 residues. V shed 2 bases and J 4 bases; nucleotides not matched to a gene: 7. The CDR3 reads CAWSPGAGGGETQYF. The CDR3 bases are TGTGCCTGGAGTCCCGGAGCGGGGGGGGGAGAGACCCAGTACTTC.

The chain employs TRBV28 and TRBJ2-7; 9 bases line up with TRBD2. V trimming: 5 bases; J trimming: 6 bases; junction bases outside the gene matches: 11. Germline-derived CDR1 and CDR2 are MDHEN and SYDVKM. The CDR3 extends over 15 amino acids. CDR3 region: CASSIAGAANREQYF. The CDR3 DNA sequence: TGTGCCAGCAGTATAGCGGGAGCCGCGAACCGCGAGCAGTACTTC.

The V gene is TRBV6-2 or TRBV6-3, the J gene TRBJ1-5; 8 bases align to TRBD1. Germline values: CDR1 MNHEY, CDR2 SVGEGT. The CDR3 is 19 residues long. V was clipped by 0 bases and J by 4 bases; unmatched bases: 14. DNA of the CDR3: TGTGCCAGCAGTTACTCGACTGAGGACTGGACAGGGAGTAATCAGCCCCAGCATTTT. It encodes CASSYSTEDWTGSNQPQHF.

V usage is TRBV5-4 and J usage is TRBJ2-5, with D unresolved. The germline V and J ends were trimmed by 4 bases and 4 bases, with 14 bases remaining between them. Germline CDR1 SGHNT, CDR2 YYREEE (reference sequence). The CDR3 length is 14 residues. The CDR3 coding sequence is TGTGCCAGCAGCCCGGCGGCGGTTCCAGAGACCCAGTACTTC. It is translated as CASSPAAVPETQYF.

The chain uses TRBV11-2 and TRBJ2-3; no firm D call. V was pared by 1 base and J by 0 bases, with 11 bases between. Germline CDR1 and CDR2: SGHAT and FQNNGV. The CDR3 length is 16 residues. CDR3 nucleotides: TGTGCCAGCAGCTTAGTTCGACACGGTAGCACAGATACGCAGTATTTT. Translation: CASSLVRHGSTDTQYF.

The V gene is TRBV4-3, the J gene TRBJ1-4, with D perhaps matching TRBD1 (6 bases). Germline lookup yields CDR1 LGHNA and CDR2 YSLEER. Trimming pared 0 bases from V and 1 base from J, leaving 12 bases between. The CDR3 is made up of 17 amino acids. Here the CDR3 DNA reads TGCGCCAGCAGCCAAGATCGGACAGTTGTAACTAATGAAAAACTGTTTTTT. Translation gives CASSQDRTVVTNEKLFF.

The gene calls are TRBV29-1 and TRBJ2-5, with 8 bases that match TRBD1. The CDR3 contains 15 residues. The germline CDR1 and CDR2 sequences are SQVTM and ANQGSEA. J gave up 3 bases and V 4 bases, and 10 bases lay outside the gene matches. The CDR3 loop reads CSVGTGGFREETQYF. The CDR3 DNA follows: TGCAGCGTTGGAACAGGGGGTTTTCGGGAAGAGACCCAGTACTTC.

CDR3 in DNA: TGCGCCAGCATTACGGGGACTAGCGGGAGGGGTGAGCAGTTCTTC. This gives the protein CASITGTSGRGEQFF. V and J are TRBV5-1 and TRBJ2-1; TRBD2 agrees at 16 bases. V lost 6 bases to trimming and J lost 9 bases; unmatched junction nucleotides: 6. The V gene's germline CDR1 is SGHRS and CDR2 YFSETQ. The CDR3 extends over 15 amino acids.

This chain connects TRBV11-2 to TRBJ2-5; TRBD2 matches 10 bases. The germline V gene has CDR1 SGHAT and CDR2 FQNNGV. Trimming took 4 bases from V and 4 from J; bases not matched to a gene: 9. CDR3 length: 16 residues. The CDR3 DNA follows: TGTGCCAGCAGCTCCGGAAGCGGGGGGGGCAGAGAGACCCAGTACTTC. It specifies CASSSGSGGGRETQYF. Looking up the rest from reference TRBV11-2 and TRBJ2-5 gives the full variable domain: EAGVAQSPRYKIIEKRQSVAFWCNPISGHATLYWYQQILGQGPKLLIQFQNNGVVDDSQLPKDRFSAERLKGVDSTLKIQPAKLEDSAVYLCASSSGSGGGRETQYFGPGTRLLVL.

This rearrangement joins TRBV5-5 to TRBJ2-5; no definite D call. Trimming stripped 4 bases from V and 0 bases from J, with 10 bases between. Germline CDR1 and CDR2: SGHKS and YYEKEE (reference sequence). CDR3 size: 14 residues. As DNA, the CDR3 is TGTGCCAGCAGCCGAGGATGGAACCAAGAGACCCAGTACTTC. Protein: CASSRGWNQETQYF.

This clone was found a few times. CDR3 sequence (DNA): TGTGCCAGCAGTGCCAGGGACATGGAGAAACTGTTTTTT. Translating gives CASSARDMEKLFF. V gene TRBV2 combines with J gene TRBJ1-4; a weak D match, TRBD1 (6 bases). CDR1 SNHLY and CDR2 FYNNEI come from the germline V gene. V lost 4 bases and J lost 11, with 14 bases in between. The CDR3 has 13 amino acids.